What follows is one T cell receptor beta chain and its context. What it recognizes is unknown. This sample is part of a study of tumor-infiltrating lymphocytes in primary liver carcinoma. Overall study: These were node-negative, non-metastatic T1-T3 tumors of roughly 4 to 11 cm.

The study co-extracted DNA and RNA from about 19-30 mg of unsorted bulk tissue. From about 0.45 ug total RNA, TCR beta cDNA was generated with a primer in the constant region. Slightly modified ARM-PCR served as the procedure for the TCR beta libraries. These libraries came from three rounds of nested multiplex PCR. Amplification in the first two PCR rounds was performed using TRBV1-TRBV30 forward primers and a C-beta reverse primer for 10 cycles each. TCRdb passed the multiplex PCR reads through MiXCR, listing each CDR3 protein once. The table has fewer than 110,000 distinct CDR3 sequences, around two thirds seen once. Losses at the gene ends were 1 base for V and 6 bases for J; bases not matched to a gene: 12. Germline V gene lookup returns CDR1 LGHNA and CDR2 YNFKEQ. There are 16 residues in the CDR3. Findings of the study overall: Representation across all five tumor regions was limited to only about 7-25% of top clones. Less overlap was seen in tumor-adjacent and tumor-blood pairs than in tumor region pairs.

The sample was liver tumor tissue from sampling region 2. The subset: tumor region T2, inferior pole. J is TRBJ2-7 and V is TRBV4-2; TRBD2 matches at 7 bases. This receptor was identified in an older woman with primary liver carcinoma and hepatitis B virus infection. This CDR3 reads CASSQGTSGKGSEQYF. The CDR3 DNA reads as TGTGCCAGCAGCCAAGGGACTAGTGGGAAAGGGAGCGAGCAGTACTTC.